Listed below are T cell receptor beta chains from one sample, sequenced in a study of T cell repertoires in cytomegalovirus infection. TCRdb itself ran the reads through MiXCR, one entry per CDR3 protein. The sample holds some 100,000 distinct CDR3 sequences, more than 20% seen once. Sample: CD8+ T cells from PBMCs. The receptors shown here come from a human donor in good health (CMV status not recorded). Some clones in this sample may be carry-over from other donors' samples. Both conserved end residues are part of each CDR3. Fields, in order: J gene, V gene, clone size, D gene, CDR3 DNA, CDR3 protein. A D gene is named only where the DNA matches it firmly. A row's size may be missing; if present it is once, few, many or a size class.

>TRBJ2-5|TRBV4-1|few|TRBD1
TGCGCCAGCAGCCGAGTGGAGTTCCTGGGACAGGGAGAAGAGACCCAGTACTTC
CASSRVEFLGQGEETQYF
>TRBJ2-7|TRBV28|NA|NA
TGTGCCAGCGACGGCGGGGGCGTAGGGACCTACGAGCAGTACTTC
CASDGGGVGTYEQYF
>TRBJ2-5|TRBV24-1|NA|NA
TGTGCCACCAGTGCGGGCAGACAAGAGACCCAGTACTTC
CATSAGRQETQYF
>TRBJ2-4|TRBV12-3/TRBV12-4|few|NA
TGTGCCAGCAGTTTCCCCGTCCCGGCTGGCCAAAACATTCAGTACTTC
CASSFPVPAGQNIQYF
>TRBJ2-7|TRBV6-2/TRBV6-3|NA|NA
TGTGCCAGCAGACCATGGCGGGGGCTCCGCTTGGAAGAGCAGTACTTC
CASRPWRGLRLEEQYF
>TRBJ2-7|TRBV4-2|few|NA
TGTGCCAGCAGCCAAGATCCAGGGATCAAGGACGAGCAGTACTTC
CASSQDPGIKDEQYF
>TRBJ1-1|TRBV6-6|NA|TRBD1
TGTGCCAGCAGGGACAGGGGTCTTGAAGCTTTCTTT
CASRDRGLEAFF
>TRBJ1-5|TRBV2|NA|TRBD1
TGTGCCAGCACCGGGACAGGGGGTTATCAGCCCCAGCATTTT
CASTGTGGYQPQHF
>TRBJ1-1|TRBV11-3|many|NA
TGTGCCAGCAGCTTCTCCGGGAACACTGAAGCTTTCTTT
CASSFSGNTEAFF
>TRBJ2-5|TRBV7-8|many|NA
TGTGCCAGCAGCCCAGCTGGGCTAGAAGGAGAGACCCAGTACTTC
CASSPAGLEGETQYF
>TRBJ2-7|TRBV7-4|once|TRBD1
TGTGCCAGCAACCCCGGGACAGGGGGCTTCTACGAGCAGTACTTC
CASNPGTGGFYEQYF
>TRBJ1-3|TRBV7-2|many|NA
TGTGCCAGCAGTTTACCGGGCCTAGGAAACACCATATATTTT
CASSLPGLGNTIYF
>TRBJ2-1|TRBV25-1|few|NA
TGTGCCAGCAGTGAGAGAGACGCGCTCTACAATGAGCAGTTCTTC
CASSERDALYNEQFF
>TRBJ1-5|TRBV6-2/TRBV6-3|many|NA
TGTGCCAGCAGTTACTCGATTCAGGGTGGCCAGCCCCAGCATTTT
CASSYSIQGGQPQHF
>TRBJ2-1|TRBV11-2|few|NA
TGTGCCAGCAGCCCACCGAGGGGCGGGGGCCCCTACAATGAGCAGTTCTTC
CASSPPRGGGPYNEQFF
>TRBJ2-1|TRBV14|few|NA
TGTGCCAGCAGCCGGGGTAGCTATGAGCAGTTCTTC
CASSRGSYEQFF
>TRBJ1-2|TRBV27|few|NA
TGTGCCAGCAGTTTAGCCTGGGACGTAAGATCGGGCTACACCTTC
CASSLAWDVRSGYTF
>TRBJ1-5|TRBV28|few|TRBD1
TGTGCCAGCACCTTTCAGGGGGCGCGGGATCAGCCCCAGCATTTT
CASTFQGARDQPQHF
>TRBJ2-3|TRBV2|many|TRBD2
TGTGCCAGCAGTGAAACGGGGGGTTTCCCAGATACGCAGTATTTT
CASSETGGFPDTQYF
>TRBJ2-3|TRBV7-8|few|NA
TGTGCCAGCAGCTCAGGACGGGGCACAGATACGCAGTATTTT
CASSSGRGTDTQYF
>TRBJ2-5|TRBV29-1|NA|TRBD1
TGCAGCGTTCCGGACAGGGTAGAGACCCAGTACTTC
CSVPDRVETQYF
>TRBJ2-1|TRBV20-1|NA|TRBD2
TGCAGTGCTAGAGATGCGCTGGGGGGGATGATCTACAATGAGCAGTTCTTC
CSARDALGGMIYNEQFF
>TRBJ1-6|TRBV2|NA|NA
TGTGCCGCGGGTTCACCCCTCCACTTT
CAAGSPLHF
>TRBJ2-6|TRBV6-1|few|NA
TGTGCCAGCGCCCTTATGGACGGCAACGTCCTGACTTTC
CASALMDGNVLTF
>TRBJ2-3|TRBV7-9|many|NA
TGTGCCAGCAGCTTGGACGGAGACACAGATACGCAGTATTTT
CASSLDGDTDTQYF
>TRBJ1-2|TRBV7-6|many|TRBD1
TGTGCCAGCAGCTCGTCGGACAGGGGGCATGGCTACACCTTC
CASSSSDRGHGYTF
>TRBJ2-5|TRBV6-5|NA|TRBD2
TGTGCCAGCAGTTCACCTGGAACGGGACTAGCGGTGTTC
CASSSPGTGLAVF
>TRBJ1-2|TRBV30|few|NA
TGTGCCTGGAGGGGGACCGTGACCCAGGACATAGGCTACACCTTC
CAWRGTVTQDIGYTF
>TRBJ2-3|TRBV4-3|few|NA
TGCGCCAGCAGCCAAGATCGTGGGGGTATCTTCACAGATACGCAGTATTTT
CASSQDRGGIFTDTQYF
>TRBJ2-7|TRBV20-1|many|TRBD2
TGCAGTGCTAGTCCGGGACTAGCGGGACCCCTTCAGTACTTC
CSASPGLAGPLQYF
>TRBJ2-3|TRBV12-3/TRBV12-4|many|NA
TGTGCCAGCACCTCCGCCGCGGGGGCCATCACAGATACGCAGTATTTT
CASTSAAGAITDTQYF
>TRBJ2-1|TRBV27|few|NA
TGTGCCAGCAGTTTTCGCGGGGATGAGCAGTTCTTC
CASSFRGDEQFF
>TRBJ2-1|TRBV29-1|NA|TRBD2
TGCAGCGTTGAAGAGGTAGCGGGAGAGGAGCAGTTCTTC
CSVEEVAGEEQFF
>TRBJ2-1|TRBV4-3|many|NA
TGCGCCAGCAGCCAAGATGGCAGGGCTGTTAACAATGAGCAGTTCTTC
CASSQDGRAVNNEQFF
>TRBJ1-1|TRBV7-9|NA|NA
TGTGCCAGCAGCTTTCCAGGTGGCACTGAAGCTTTCTTT
CASSFPGGTEAFF
>TRBJ1-6|TRBV6-1|few|NA
TGTGCCAGCAGTGGGACGATCGCTAATTCACCCCTCCACTTT
CASSGTIANSPLHF
>TRBJ2-7|TRBV27|NA|NA
TGTGCCAGCAGTTTATTGCCAGGGGAAGGTGTCGGGCAGTACTTC
CASSLLPGEGVGQYF
>TRBJ2-7|TRBV12-3/TRBV12-4|many|NA
TGTGCCAGCAGTTTCCCAGACAGGCGCGAGCAGTACTTC
CASSFPDRREQYF
>TRBJ2-7|TRBV2|NA|NA
TGTGCCAGCACCCAACCAGGGGTTGGCTACGAGCAGTACTTC
CASTQPGVGYEQYF
>TRBJ2-7|TRBV4-1|few|NA
TGCGCCAGCAGCCAAGAAGTCGGGGCCTACGAGCAGTACTTC
CASSQEVGAYEQYF
>TRBJ1-2|TRBV7-3|many|NA
TGTGCCAGCAGCCAATCCGTAGGGACTGGCTACACCTTC
CASSQSVGTGYTF
>TRBJ1-5|TRBV28|NA|NA
TGTGCCAGCACCCCGGGGGACTGGCTTAGCAATCAGCCCCAGCATTTT
CASTPGDWLSNQPQHF
>TRBJ1-6|TRBV7-2|many|TRBD1
TGTGCCAGCAGCTGGGACAGGTCTCGGAATTCACCCCTCCACTTT
CASSWDRSRNSPLHF
>TRBJ2-7|TRBV10-3|many|NA
TGTGCCATCAGTGAGTCGTCTCTGGGGTTGCGTGCCTACGAGCAGTACTTC
CAISESSLGLRAYEQYF
>TRBJ2-3|TRBV4-1|NA|TRBD2
TGCGCCAGCACCTTGAGGGCTAGCGGGGATTCAGATACGCAGTATTTT
CASTLRASGDSDTQYF
>TRBJ2-1|TRBV27|NA|TRBD2
TGTGGAACCGGGACTAGCGAGAATGAGCAGTTCTTC
CGTGTSENEQFF
>TRBJ1-2|TRBV7-9|few|NA
TGTGCCAGCGCCCGCGGACCCAGGGCCGGCTACACCTTC
CASARGPRAGYTF
>TRBJ2-7|TRBV6-6|few|TRBD2
TGTGCCAGCGCCGGGGGGGGGATCTACGAGCAGTACTTC
CASAGGGIYEQYF
>TRBJ2-3|TRBV2|NA|TRBD2
TGTGCCAGCAGTAGGACTAGCGGGAGCGGAGATACGCAGTATTTT
CASSRTSGSGDTQYF
>TRBJ2-7|TRBV19|NA|NA
TGTGCCAGTAGCTACACCACCACCTACGAGCAGTACTTC
CASSYTTTYEQYF